Ten or more counts support the clone carrying this TCR beta chain. Its specificity is not known. TCRdb called the 5' RACE reads again in MiXCR, with one record for every CDR3 protein. Here the sample spans about 220,000 distinct CDR3 sequences, approximately 3.2% being singletons. This sample is part of a study of T cells after yellow fever vaccination. Overall study: Fractions low in cell number were prepared with SMART-Seq v4 Ultra Low Input. General study results and limits: After the booster, about 95% of CD4 and more than 85% of CD8 primary-response clones were re-detected.

This CDR3 has 10 residues. Germline lookup yields CDR1 SGHRS and CDR2 YFSETQ. V shed 7 bases and J shed 7 bases, with 7 bases lying between them. The sample consisted of CD4+ T cells sorted from PBMCs, taken 10 days after the yellow fever booster vaccination. The receptor comes from a young man who received the YFV17D yellow fever vaccine. The chain combines TRBV5-1 with TRBJ2-3, with unresolved D. In nucleotides, the CDR3 is TGCGCCAGCGGAGAGTATACGCAGTATTTT. Translated: CASGEYTQYF. Drawing the rest from reference TRBV5-1 and TRBJ2-3, the complete variable domain is KAGVTQTPRYLIKTRGQQVTLSCSPISGHRSVSWYQQTPGQGLQFLFEYFSETQRNKGNFPGRFSGRQFSNSRSEMNVSTLELGDSALYLCASGEYTQYFGPGTRLTVL.